A single sample gave rise to the 13 T cell receptor beta chains below, sequenced in a study of cytomegalovirus exposure and HLA in healthy donors. The PCR contained 60 Vbeta and 13 Jbeta primers. Sequencing used immunoSEQ multiplex PCR; TCRdb keeps in-frame clones, though not all of them. The specimen's table records about 140,000 clones. Sequenced sample: PBMCs. The receptors come from a male donor in good health and CMV-seronegative.

The chain carries TRBV5-1 and TRBJ2-5; 7 bases fit TRBD2. This CDR3 contains 16 residues. Germline loops: CDR1 SGHRS, CDR2 YFSETQ. With 1 base clipped from V and 2 bases from J, the junction kept 8 bases outside the gene matches. The CDR3 reads CASSLSSGRGQETQYF. For the CDR3, the DNA is TGCGCCAGCAGCTTGAGTTCGGGGAGGGGACAAGAGACCCAGTACTTC.

This sequence joins TRBV29-1 and TRBJ2-1, with a tentative D call TRBD2 (5 bases). V gave up 0 bases and J gave up 7 bases, with 19 bases separating them. Germline lookup yields CDR1 SQVTM and CDR2 ANQGSEA. The length of the CDR3 is 16 residues. CDR3 sequence reads: CSVEEGRLERGNEQFF. The CDR3, as DNA: TGCAGCGTTGAAGAGGGAAGGCTCGAGAGAGGGAATGAGCAGTTCTTC.

This chain connects TRBV5-1 to TRBJ2-7; 7 positions match TRBD1. Per the germline V gene, CDR1 is SGHRS and CDR2 is YFSETQ. The junction had 9 bases not matched to a gene; V was cut back by 4 bases and J by 2 bases. The CDR3 is 15 amino acids. The CDR3 spells CASSPKTGSAYEQYF. CDR3 sequence (DNA): TGCGCCAGCAGCCCAAAGACAGGGTCGGCCTACGAGCAGTACTTC.

The gene calls are TRBV14 and TRBJ2-1; D is uncertain. V dropped 1 base and J dropped 7 bases, with 5 bases sitting between them. The length of the CDR3 is 12 residues. Per the germline V gene, CDR1 is SGHDN and CDR2 is FVKESK. CDR3 coding DNA: TGTGCCAGCAGCCAAGTTTCTAATGAGCAGTTCTTC. Amino acids: CASSQVSNEQFF.

The chain employs TRBV28 and TRBJ1-2; the D gene is possibly TRBD1 (6 bases). The CDR3 totals 16 residues. V was shortened by 6 bases and J by 1 base, with 18 bases between the two germline ends. The germline gives CDR1 MDHEN, CDR2 SYDVKM. The CDR3 nucleotides are TGTGCCAGCAGCTCCTTCAGACAGGCCGATAACTATGGCTACACCTTC. This translates into CASSSFRQADNYGYTF.

The chain recombines TRBV25-1 with TRBJ2-5, with D possibly TRBD2 on 6 matching bases. CDR1 is MGHDK and CDR2 is SYGVNS in the germline V gene. The V end was cut by 1 base, the J end by 2 bases, with 11 bases between. This CDR3 has 15 residues. CDR3 sequence reads: CASSEFGGMQETQYF. For the CDR3, the DNA is TGTGCCAGCAGTGAATTCGGAGGGATGCAAGAGACCCAGTACTTC. Combining the CDR3 with reference TRBV25-1 and TRBJ2-5 gives the whole variable domain EADIYQTPRYLVIGTGKKITLECSQTMGHDKMYWYQQDPGMELHLIHYSYGVNSTEKGDLSSESTVSRIRTEHFPLTLESARPSHTSQYLCASSEFGGMQETQYFGPGTRLLVL.

The rearrangement uses TRBV7-9 and TRBJ1-4; D may be TRBD1 (5 bases). Germline V gene data show CDR1 as SEHNR and CDR2 as FQNEAQ (reference sequence). The CDR3 is 14 residues long. The V and J ends lost 7 bases and 3 bases respectively, with 12 bases between them. CDR3 sequence: CASTRRVANEKLFF. The CDR3 DNA reads TGTGCCAGCACCCGCAGGGTAGCTAATGAAAAACTGTTTTTT.

V and J are TRBV27 and TRBJ1-2; TRBD1 might be the D (6 bases). From germline, CDR1 is MNHEY and CDR2 SMNVEV (reference sequence). Trimming left V 5 bases short and J 7 bases short, with 26 bases between. The CDR3 is 17 amino acids. The CDR3 region has the DNA TGTGCCAGCAGTACCTTCCGGGACATTAGGGGGTTGAGTGGCTACACCTTC. Its translation is CASSTFRDIRGLSGYTF.

The CDR3 here is CASRGTGGNQPQHF. Written as DNA, the CDR3 is TGTGCCAGCAGGGGGACAGGGGGCAATCAGCCCCAGCATTTT. The chain has TRBV2 and TRBJ1-5, with 10 bases matching TRBD1. Germline loops: CDR1 SNHLY, CDR2 FYNNEI. V dropped 6 bases and J dropped 2; count of bases not matched to a gene: 1. The CDR3 has 14 residues.

This chain joins TRBV7-9 and TRBJ1-2, with a tentative D call TRBD1 (6 bases). Trimming removed 6 bases at V and 5 bases at J, with 10 bases between. CDR1 is SEHNR and CDR2 is FQNEAQ in the germline V gene (reference sequence). This CDR3 comprises 12 residues. CDR3 nucleotide sequence: TGTGCCAGCAGAACAGGGTCGTATGGCTACACCTTC. Translating it yields CASRTGSYGYTF.

The chain carries TRBV7-9 and TRBJ2-7; TRBD1 aligns across 8 bases. V was clipped by 5 bases and J by 9 bases; unmatched bases: 6. The CDR3 runs to 12 residues. Germline assignment: CDR1 SEHNR and CDR2 FQNEAQ (reference sequence). CDR3 in amino acids: CASSPRGLGQYF. Written as DNA, the CDR3 is TGTGCCAGCAGCCCCAGGGGGCTAGGGCAGTACTTC.

The chain carries TRBV19 and TRBJ2-3; TRBD2 agrees at 7 bases. Losses at the gene ends were 0 bases for V and 0 bases for J; bases not matched to a gene: 3. The CDR3 sequence is 16 residues long. CDR1 is LNHDA, CDR2 SQIVND, per germline (reference sequence). This CDR3 reads CASSIDEGGSTDTQYF. CDR3 in DNA: TGTGCCAGTAGTATAGATGAGGGAGGGAGCACAGATACGCAGTATTTT.

This chain links TRBV5-1 with TRBJ2-3; a weak D match, TRBD1 (6 bases). The V end was cut by 4 bases, the J end by 4 bases, with 16 bases between. The CDR3 has 15 residues. Germline V gives CDR1 SGHRS, CDR2 YFSETQ. CDR3 region: CASSATGQTADTQYF. CDR3 DNA sequence: TGCGCCAGCAGCGCCACGGGACAAACTGCAGATACGCAGTATTTT. Combining the CDR3 with reference TRBV5-1 and TRBJ2-3 gives the whole variable domain KAGVTQTPRYLIKTRGQQVTLSCSPISGHRSVSWYQQTPGQGLQFLFEYFSETQRNKGNFPGRFSGRQFSNSRSEMNVSTLELGDSALYLCASSATGQTADTQYFGPGTRLTVL.